This is a list of T cell receptor beta chains from one sample in a study of T-cell memory formation after mild COVID-19. TCRdb called the 5' RACE reads again in MiXCR, with one record for every CDR3 protein. This table holds roughly 450,000 distinct CDR3 sequences, approximately 18% found once. Sequenced: PBMCs or a T cell subset sorted from them (not recorded which). These receptors were taken from an adult woman who had mild COVID-19 (a few samples of this study predate the infection). Cell type and time point are not known. The CDR3 runs from the conserved cysteine through the conserved F or W. Fields, in order: CDR3 length, J gene, V gene, CDR3 protein.

16	TRBJ2-7	TRBV6-6	CASSTTSGRASYEQYF
16	TRBJ2-1	TRBV7-9	CASRFLAIPSYNEQFF
16	TRBJ1-2	TRBV5-1	CASSLALVSRGYGYTF
14	TRBJ2-7	TRBV27	CASSLISGSYEQYF
9	TRBJ2-1	TRBV24-1	CATRGWEFF
17	TRBJ2-5	TRBV9	CASSVGLAGGPWETQYF
16	TRBJ2-7	TRBV6-5	CASSFGTSGGGREQYF
14	TRBJ1-2	TRBV5-1	CASTPGGGYYGYTF
17	TRBJ2-3	TRBV7-3	CASSSGTSGMGGDTQYF
15	TRBJ1-5	TRBV5-1	CASSLGSSSNQPQHF
15	TRBJ1-3	TRBV20-1	CSAFQTALSGNTIYF
15	TRBJ2-3	TRBV7-9	CASSSLETSTDTQYF
12	TRBJ2-7	TRBV29-1	CSVGDRPGEQYF
14	TRBJ2-7	TRBV4-1	CASSVLAGVHEQYF
17	TRBJ2-1	TRBV4-3	CASSRRIPSGRDNEQFF
12	TRBJ1-1	TRBV30	CAWSMGNTEAFF
14	TRBJ1-1	TRBV6-4	CASKKTDEWTEAFF
9	TRBJ2-7	TRBV20-1	CSASYEQYF
13	TRBJ2-1	TRBV20-1	CSAIGTPSNEQFF
18	TRBJ2-2	TRBV6-2/TRBV6-3	CASSSGTSGSPWTGELFF
13	TRBJ2-3	TRBV6-5	CASSEIAGDTQYF